Here is one T cell receptor beta chain with its context. What it binds is not known. The donors were all Caucasian adults (living in Nashville, Tennessee). The source of the sample is a study of shared clonotypes between healthy human individuals. Study context: Two female and three male donors aged 18 to 49 were enrolled. Study-wide points: In general, naive subsets displayed greater estimated richness than memory subsets did. Generation of non-shared clonotypes was less probable than generation of clonotypes shared by all four donors.

Trimming left V 7 bases short and J 8 bases short, with 21 bases between. The germline gives CDR1 SGHRS, CDR2 YFSETQ. The length of the CDR3 is 14 residues. The data were produced by immunoSEQ multiplex PCR, yet TCRdb's version contains in-frame clones alone and is incomplete. The sample lists hundreds of thousands of clones; about 96% were seen once. This TCR was sampled from a young man in good health. The chain uses TRBV5-1 and TRBJ1-2, with D perhaps TRBD1 (6 bases). The sequencing sample was made of memory CD8+ T cells sorted from blood. Subset in this sample: CD45RO+ cells pooled with CCR7-negative TemRA cells. The CDR3 loop is CASGEATGRGGYTF. The CDR3 DNA reads TGCGCCAGCGGCGAAGCGACAGGTCGAGGGGGCTACACCTTC.